The present T cell receptor beta chain was sequenced within a study of vaccination effects on CD4 cells after COVID-19. Expansion with viral peptide pools was applied to antigen-specific CD4+ T cells by the ViraFEST assay prior to sequencing. When less than 11 days of culture had elapsed, CD4+ T cells were isolated. Vaccination of participants consisted of two doses of either the BNT162b2 or mRNA-1273 vaccine. Cultures used about 2 million PBMC per well, approximately 10 IU/ml IL-2 and about 10 ug/ml peptides. Looked up from germline, CDR1 is SNHLY and CDR2 is FYNNEI. The CDR3 consists of 15 residues. V was clipped by 8 bases and J by 1 base; unmatched bases: 8. Produced via immunoSEQ multiplex PCR; TCRdb's table is partial and in-frame only. The sample records approximately 65,000 clones, around 70% being singletons. A word on this clone: Its antigen is still unknown.

Notes on the study in general: In the late period after vaccination, infection- and vaccine-induced clones contracted markedly.

The specimen comprised CD4+ T cells from PBMCs cultured with HCoV-229E spike peptides, sampled after COVID-19 vaccination. The rearrangement uses TRBV2 and TRBJ1-5; 7 nucleotides line up with TRBD1. The clonotype originates from a human donor who received a COVID-19 vaccine. In DNA form, the CDR3 reads TGTGCCAGCCAGACAGGGCTACAGAGCAATCAGCCCCAGCATTTT. Its protein is CASQTGLQSNQPQHF.